These T cell receptor beta chains were read from a single sample in a study of CD8+ T cells in alopecia areata. Produced via immunoSEQ multiplex PCR; TCRdb's table is partial and in-frame only. The table shows some 180,000 clones, with roughly 53% occurring only once. The sequenced sample was CD8+ T cells sorted from blood, obtained at week 24, from a patient treated with tofacitinib. These receptors originate from a human donor with alopecia areata. The CDR3 runs from the conserved cysteine through the conserved F or W. The D gene is left open where the match is weak. Clone size is stated in some rows and not others, as once, few, many or a class when expanded.

cdr3_length: 12
v_call: TRBV27
clone_size: NA
j_call: TRBJ1-5
d_call: NA
cdr3_aa: CASSSTDSRQHF
cdr3_nt: TGTGCCAGCAGTTCCACGGACAGTCGCCAGCATTTT

cdr3_length: 16
v_call: TRBV7-9
clone_size: few
j_call: TRBJ2-4
d_call: TRBD2
cdr3_aa: CASSSLAGGLKNIQYF
cdr3_nt: TGTGCCAGCAGTAGCCTAGCGGGGGGACTCAAAAACATTCAGTACTTC

cdr3_length: 15
v_call: TRBV4-1
clone_size: NA
j_call: TRBJ1-1
d_call: NA
cdr3_aa: CASSQVERDAGEAFF
cdr3_nt: TGCGCCAGCAGCCAAGTTGAGCGGGATGCTGGGGAAGCTTTCTTT

cdr3_length: 16
v_call: TRBV5-4
clone_size: NA
j_call: TRBJ2-1
d_call: TRBD2
cdr3_aa: CASSSVAGGPFNEQFF
cdr3_nt: TGTGCCAGCAGCTCTGTAGCGGGGGGGCCTTTTAATGAGCAGTTCTTC

cdr3_length: 15
v_call: TRBV29-1
clone_size: NA
j_call: TRBJ2-3
d_call: TRBD2
cdr3_aa: CSVFLAGHSTDTQYF
cdr3_nt: TGCAGCGTTTTCCTAGCGGGGCACAGCACAGATACGCAGTATTTT

cdr3_length: 12
v_call: TRBV7-9
clone_size: NA
j_call: TRBJ2-2
d_call: NA
cdr3_aa: CASSSSTGELFF
cdr3_nt: TGTGCCAGCAGCTCAAGCACCGGGGAGCTGTTTTTT

cdr3_length: 14
v_call: TRBV9
clone_size: once
j_call: TRBJ1-1
d_call: TRBD1
cdr3_aa: CASSVGRGDTEAFF
cdr3_nt: TGTGCCAGCAGCGTCGGCAGGGGGGACACTGAAGCTTTCTTT

cdr3_length: 13
v_call: TRBV30
clone_size: few
j_call: TRBJ1-1
d_call: TRBD1
cdr3_aa: CAWDQGANTEAFF
cdr3_nt: TGTGCCTGGGATCAGGGGGCGAACACTGAAGCTTTCTTT

cdr3_length: 14
v_call: TRBV29-1
clone_size: NA
j_call: TRBJ1-2
d_call: NA
cdr3_aa: CSVEQFPNNYGYTF
cdr3_nt: TGCAGCGTTGAACAGTTCCCAAATAACTATGGCTACACCTTC

cdr3_length: 13
v_call: TRBV30
clone_size: NA
j_call: TRBJ1-1
d_call: NA
cdr3_aa: CAWSVGMNTEAFF
cdr3_nt: TGTGCCTGGAGTGTTGGGATGAACACTGAAGCTTTCTTT

cdr3_length: 15
v_call: TRBV25-1
clone_size: NA
j_call: TRBJ1-2
d_call: NA
cdr3_aa: CASSETGTSNYGYTF
cdr3_nt: TGTGCCAGCAGTGAGACCGGGACAAGTAACTATGGCTACACCTTC

cdr3_length: 18
v_call: TRBV4-3
clone_size: NA
j_call: TRBJ2-1
d_call: TRBD1
cdr3_aa: CASSQDGTGGSSYNEQFF
cdr3_nt: TGCGCCAGCAGCCAAGATGGAACAGGGGGTAGCTCCTACAATGAGCAGTTCTTC

cdr3_length: 13
v_call: TRBV11-2
clone_size: NA
j_call: TRBJ2-5
d_call: NA
cdr3_aa: CASRRAGKETQYF
cdr3_nt: TGTGCCAGCAGGAGGGCGGGGAAAGAGACCCAGTACTTC

cdr3_length: 13
v_call: TRBV7-6
clone_size: NA
j_call: TRBJ1-1
d_call: NA
cdr3_aa: CASSPGIGTEAFF
cdr3_nt: TGTGCCAGCAGCCCCGGGATCGGCACTGAAGCTTTCTTT

cdr3_length: 14
v_call: TRBV30
clone_size: NA
j_call: TRBJ2-4
d_call: NA
cdr3_aa: CAWNLESSRYIQYF
cdr3_nt: TGTGCCTGGAATCTGGAGAGCAGCAGGTATATTCAGTACTTC

cdr3_length: 12
v_call: TRBV25-1
clone_size: NA
j_call: TRBJ2-7
d_call: NA
cdr3_aa: CATSTASYEQYF
cdr3_nt: TGTGCCACCTCGACAGCCTCCTACGAGCAGTACTTC

cdr3_length: 12
v_call: TRBV30
clone_size: NA
j_call: TRBJ1-1
d_call: NA
cdr3_aa: CAWSVVQAEAFF
cdr3_nt: TGTGCCTGGAGTGTAGTACAGGCAGAAGCTTTCTTT

cdr3_length: 11
v_call: TRBV25-1
clone_size: NA
j_call: TRBJ2-7
d_call: NA
cdr3_aa: CASRLAYEQYF
cdr3_nt: TGTGCCAGCAGACTAGCTTACGAGCAGTACTTC

cdr3_length: 16
v_call: TRBV14
clone_size: NA
j_call: TRBJ1-2
d_call: TRBD1
cdr3_aa: CASSQERYGTDYGYTF
cdr3_nt: TGTGCCAGCAGCCAAGAACGTTACGGGACAGACTATGGCTACACCTTC

cdr3_length: 12
v_call: TRBV4-3
clone_size: NA
j_call: TRBJ1-1
d_call: NA
cdr3_aa: CASSQGHTEAFF
cdr3_nt: TGCGCCAGCAGCCAAGGACACACTGAAGCTTTCTTT

cdr3_length: 14
v_call: TRBV6-5
clone_size: NA
j_call: TRBJ1-5
d_call: TRBD1
cdr3_aa: CASKQGSKHQPQHF
cdr3_nt: TGTGCCAGCAAACAGGGGTCAAAGCACCAGCCCCAGCATTTT

cdr3_length: 15
v_call: TRBV5-6
clone_size: NA
j_call: TRBJ1-2
d_call: NA
cdr3_aa: CASSLEVGRGDGYTF
cdr3_nt: TGTGCCAGCAGCTTGGAGGTCGGTCGGGGGGATGGCTACACCTTC

cdr3_length: 12
v_call: TRBV29-1
clone_size: few
j_call: TRBJ2-7
d_call: NA
cdr3_aa: CSVEDSRYEQYF
cdr3_nt: TGCAGCGTTGAAGACAGCCGCTACGAGCAGTACTTC

cdr3_length: 12
v_call: TRBV27
clone_size: NA
j_call: TRBJ1-6
d_call: NA
cdr3_aa: CASSLGNSPLHF
cdr3_nt: TGTGCCAGCAGTTTAGGGAATTCACCCCTCCACTTT

cdr3_length: 14
v_call: TRBV30
clone_size: NA
j_call: TRBJ2-2
d_call: NA
cdr3_aa: CAWSEVSRSGELFF
cdr3_nt: TGTGCCTGGAGTGAGGTTTCGAGGTCCGGGGAGCTGTTTTTT

cdr3_length: 14
v_call: TRBV19
clone_size: NA
j_call: TRBJ2-3
d_call: NA
cdr3_aa: CASSIGADADTQYF
cdr3_nt: TGTGCCAGTAGTATAGGGGCGGATGCAGATACGCAGTATTTT

cdr3_length: 12
v_call: TRBV5-6
clone_size: NA
j_call: TRBJ1-1
d_call: NA
cdr3_aa: CASSPGGTEAFF
cdr3_nt: TGTGCCAGCAGCCCCGGAGGAACTGAAGCTTTCTTT

cdr3_length: 14
v_call: TRBV10-3
clone_size: NA
j_call: TRBJ1-5
d_call: NA
cdr3_aa: CAISDLGGIQPQHF
cdr3_nt: TGTGCCATCAGTGATTTGGGGGGCATTCAGCCCCAGCATTTT

cdr3_length: 14
v_call: TRBV29-1
clone_size: once
j_call: TRBJ2-3
d_call: NA
cdr3_aa: CSVEVAGGTDTQYF
cdr3_nt: TGCAGCGTTGAAGTAGCAGGGGGGACAGATACGCAGTATTTT

cdr3_length: 17
v_call: TRBV7-8
clone_size: few
j_call: TRBJ2-5
d_call: TRBD2
cdr3_aa: CASSLGTSGFPLETQYF
cdr3_nt: TGTGCCAGCAGCTTAGGCACTAGCGGATTTCCCTTGGAGACCCAGTACTTC

cdr3_length: 15
v_call: TRBV2
clone_size: NA
j_call: TRBJ2-5
d_call: TRBD2
cdr3_aa: CASSDLAGDQETQYF
cdr3_nt: TGTGCCAGCAGTGATCTAGCGGGGGATCAAGAGACCCAGTACTTC

cdr3_length: 16
v_call: TRBV18
clone_size: NA
j_call: TRBJ2-7
d_call: TRBD1
cdr3_aa: CASSPEWTGVSKEQYF
cdr3_nt: TGTGCCAGCTCACCAGAGTGGACAGGGGTCTCAAAGGAGCAGTACTTC

cdr3_length: 15
v_call: TRBV7-9
clone_size: NA
j_call: TRBJ2-7
d_call: TRBD1
cdr3_aa: CASSLTGQYSYEQYF
cdr3_nt: TGTGCCAGCAGCCTGACAGGGCAATACTCCTACGAGCAGTACTTC

cdr3_length: 12
v_call: TRBV30
clone_size: NA
j_call: TRBJ2-7
d_call: NA
cdr3_aa: CACLLDSHEQYF
cdr3_nt: TGTGCCTGCCTACTAGACAGCCACGAGCAGTACTTC

cdr3_length: 17
v_call: TRBV25-1
clone_size: few
j_call: TRBJ2-2
d_call: TRBD2
cdr3_aa: CASSDISGGRYTGELFF
cdr3_nt: TGTGCCAGCAGTGACATTAGCGGGGGGCGGTACACCGGGGAGCTGTTTTTT

cdr3_length: 15
v_call: TRBV9
clone_size: few
j_call: TRBJ1-2
d_call: TRBD1
cdr3_aa: CASSPRQQGVGGYTF
cdr3_nt: TGTGCCAGCAGCCCCAGGCAACAGGGGGTTGGAGGCTACACCTTC

cdr3_length: 12
v_call: TRBV29-1
clone_size: NA
j_call: TRBJ2-2
d_call: NA
cdr3_aa: CSVDRDTGELFF
cdr3_nt: TGCAGCGTTGATAGGGACACCGGGGAGCTGTTTTTT

cdr3_length: 15
v_call: TRBV25-1
clone_size: once
j_call: TRBJ2-7
d_call: TRBD1
cdr3_aa: CASSDYGTGLYEQHF
cdr3_nt: TGTGCCAGCAGTGACTACGGGACAGGGCTCTACGAGCAGCACTTC

cdr3_length: 12
v_call: TRBV6-4
clone_size: NA
j_call: TRBJ1-1
d_call: NA
cdr3_aa: CASSRENTEAFF
cdr3_nt: TGTGCCAGCAGCAGGGAGAACACTGAAGCTTTCTTT

cdr3_length: 17
v_call: TRBV19
clone_size: NA
j_call: TRBJ1-2
d_call: TRBD1
cdr3_aa: CASSISTTGGLNYGYTF
cdr3_nt: TGTGCCAGTAGTATATCCACGACAGGGGGGCTTAACTATGGCTACACCTTC

cdr3_length: 13
v_call: TRBV7-6
clone_size: NA
j_call: TRBJ2-7
d_call: NA
cdr3_aa: CASSFDRTYEQYF
cdr3_nt: TGTGCCAGCAGCTTCGACAGGACCTACGAGCAGTACTTC

cdr3_length: 14
v_call: TRBV4-1
clone_size: NA
j_call: TRBJ1-2
d_call: NA
cdr3_aa: CASSPTMENNGYTF
cdr3_nt: TGCGCCAGCAGCCCCACCATGGAGAACAATGGCTACACCTTC

cdr3_length: 16
v_call: TRBV29-1
clone_size: few
j_call: TRBJ1-2
d_call: TRBD1
cdr3_aa: CSVEGQGATHPYGYTF
cdr3_nt: TGCAGCGTCGAAGGACAGGGGGCAACCCACCCCTATGGCTACACCTTC

cdr3_length: 14
v_call: TRBV27
clone_size: NA
j_call: TRBJ2-3
d_call: TRBD1
cdr3_aa: CASSGTGRADTQYF
cdr3_nt: TGTGCCAGCAGCGGGACAGGCCGGGCAGATACGCAGTATTTT

cdr3_length: 14
v_call: TRBV13
clone_size: NA
j_call: TRBJ2-7
d_call: NA
cdr3_aa: CASSPGRRVDEQYF
cdr3_nt: TGTGCCAGCAGCCCGGGACGACGGGTGGACGAGCAGTACTTC

cdr3_length: 12
v_call: TRBV29-1
clone_size: NA
j_call: TRBJ1-2
d_call: NA
cdr3_aa: CSVGSGDYGYTF
cdr3_nt: TGCAGCGTTGGGTCAGGGGACTATGGCTACACCTTC

cdr3_length: 16
v_call: TRBV27
clone_size: NA
j_call: TRBJ1-5
d_call: NA
cdr3_aa: CASSSRPLPGDQPQHF
cdr3_nt: TGTGCCAGCAGTTCGAGACCTTTACCGGGGGATCAGCCCCAGCATTTT

cdr3_length: 14
v_call: TRBV11-3
clone_size: NA
j_call: TRBJ1-1
d_call: TRBD1
cdr3_aa: CASSSTGANTEAFF
cdr3_nt: TGTGCCAGCAGCTCGACAGGGGCGAACACTGAAGCTTTCTTT

cdr3_length: 12
v_call: TRBV2
clone_size: NA
j_call: TRBJ2-5
d_call: TRBD1
cdr3_aa: CAVQGRQETQYF
cdr3_nt: TGTGCTGTACAGGGGCGACAAGAGACCCAGTACTTC

cdr3_length: 15
v_call: TRBV29-1
clone_size: NA
j_call: TRBJ1-6
d_call: TRBD1
cdr3_aa: CSVRQGRSYNSPLHF
cdr3_nt: TGCAGCGTAAGACAGGGGCGCTCCTATAATTCACCCCTCCACTTT

cdr3_length: 15
v_call: TRBV30
clone_size: few
j_call: TRBJ1-5
d_call: TRBD1
cdr3_aa: CAWSASGQGYQPQHF
cdr3_nt: TGTGCCTGGAGTGCCTCGGGACAGGGATATCAGCCCCAGCATTTT

cdr3_length: 15
v_call: TRBV29-1
clone_size: NA
j_call: TRBJ1-4
d_call: NA
cdr3_aa: CSVTGEKEVGEKLFF
cdr3_nt: TGCAGCGTTACGGGGGAGAAAGAGGTTGGCGAAAAACTGTTTTTT